This T cell receptor beta chain derives from a study of T cell repertoires in aging, cancer and after chemotherapy (dated by TCRdb to about 2019). With regard to the full study: Donors were distributed across six age groups ranging from 30 or younger to 70 or older, with at least three individuals included per group. Paired pre- and post-chemotherapy samples in the solid tumor group came from brain tumor (glioblastoma) patients receiving temozolomide-based therapy. In total, the full dataset held about 8.8 million TCR reads. Peripheral blood TCR beta repertoires from healthy donors and cancer patients were profiled to examine immunoaging and T cell reconstitution after chemotherapy. Alongside fewer than 100 healthy donors serving as a reference group, the cohort included roughly 220 cancer patients, of whom 94 had hematological cancers and approximately 120 had solid cancers. Here is what the overall study found, with its caveats: Significantly lower blood TCR diversity and higher clonality were observed in untreated patients with hematological or solid cancers than in age-matched healthy donors. An increase in median generation probability over the chemotherapy interval was observed in both cancer cohorts, suggesting that the repertoire was reconstituted through rebound thymic output. According to the authors, the repertoire data do not allow conclusions to be drawn about immunological memory after chemotherapy. Declining TCR diversity with age in healthy donors was mainly explained by loss of richness; in cancer patients, loss of evenness also contributed.

The junction shows trimming of 4 bases on V and 0 bases on J, plus 14 bases between the germline ends. The CDR3 sequence holds 15 residues, the cysteine and phenylalanine included. Kept here is only the CDR3 DNA, which spans 45 bases and is read in frame from base 1. CDR1 and CDR2 were assigned from the germline V gene (reference sequence) as SGHKS and YYEKEE. Rearranged TRB sequences spanning V, D and J segments were amplified in a multiplex touch-down PCR with a mixed TRB-A/B primer pool. Two consecutive PCR reactions with Phusion HS II polymerase added Illumina adapters and sample indices to the amplicons. After gel purification with the NucleoSpin Gel and PCR Clean-up kit, the amplicons were checked using Qubit and an Agilent 2100 Bioanalyzer. Libraries were sequenced on an Illumina MiSeq using 600-cycle, single-indexed, paired-end runs. On the study's bioinformatics: Processing of the TRB sequences was carried out with MiXCR versions 2.12 and 3.0.5. Each unique CDR3 nucleotide sequence was counted as one clone, and only productive sequences with at least two reads were retained. Repertoire metrics included Shannon diversity, evenness, clonality (one minus evenness), and alpha-parameterized diversity profiles from alpha 0 to 5. The IGoR algorithm was used to calculate generation probabilities of clones in the paired pre- and post-chemotherapy samples. TCRdb passed the public sequencing reads through fastp at Q25 and MiXCR, retaining productive beta sequences. Each CDR3 protein appears once, grouped with its most common genes and DNA. None of the V and J calls come from the authors' own analysis; TCRdb made them. In this sample the table shows over 3,500 distinct CDR3 sequences, roughly 40% of which occur a single time. Of the sample, about 60% falls within the top ten clones.

Genomic DNA extracted from peripheral blood, rather than sorted cells or RNA, was used as the source for amplification of TCR beta rearrangements. Remarks on this clonotype: Its antigen remains undetermined. No base qualities exist here, and no much larger clone lies one base off it.

The sample was blood. The TCR originated in a human donor with a solid tumor. The rearrangement combines TRBV5-5 with TRBJ2-7; the D call is possibly TRBD1 or TRBD2, each sharing 5 bases. The sequence in DNA is TGTGCCAGCAGCCGCCCGGGGACCGCCTCCTACGAGCAGTACTTC. Its amino acids are CASSRPGTASYEQYF.